Included here is one TCR beta chain sequence, with context. This record belongs to a study of blood T cell repertoires in COVID-19. Overall study context: Whether acute or convalescent, the COVID-19 samples came from the United States, Italy and Spain. In each case, the material was cDNA or gDNA derived from T cells, B-cell-depleted T cells, or PBMCs.

Cohorts were based on clinical histories the participants reported. Produced via immunoSEQ multiplex PCR; TCRdb's table is partial and in-frame only. This sample has approximately 300,000 clones, with about 85% found just once. The CDR3 contains 15 residues. After removal of 5 bases from V and 3 bases from J, the junction contained 8 bases not matched to a gene. Germline CDR1 and CDR2: SEHNR and FQNEAQ (reference sequence). This clonotype originated in a woman aged 25 to 39 who had been exposed to COVID-19. The sequenced material came from PBMCs or T cells enriched from blood (not recorded which). V gene TRBV7-9 combines with J gene TRBJ1-1, with 8 bases aligning to TRBD1. The CDR3 region has the DNA TGTGCCAGCAGCCCCGATACAGGGGGATACACTGAAGCTTTCTTT. This sequence encodes CASSPDTGGYTEAFF.